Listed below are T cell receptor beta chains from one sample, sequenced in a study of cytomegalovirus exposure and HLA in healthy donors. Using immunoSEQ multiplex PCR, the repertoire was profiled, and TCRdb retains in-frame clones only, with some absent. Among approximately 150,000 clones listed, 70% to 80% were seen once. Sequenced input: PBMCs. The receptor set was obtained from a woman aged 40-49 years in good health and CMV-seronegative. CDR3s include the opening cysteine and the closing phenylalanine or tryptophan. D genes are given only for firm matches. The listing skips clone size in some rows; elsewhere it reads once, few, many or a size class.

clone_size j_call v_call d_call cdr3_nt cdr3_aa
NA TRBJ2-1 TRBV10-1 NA TGCGCCAGCAGAGGGAGTTACAATGAGCAGTTCTTC CASRGSYNEQFF
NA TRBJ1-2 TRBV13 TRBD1 TGTGCCAGCAGCCCCGAGACAGGGCGCTATGGCTACACCTTC CASSPETGRYGYTF
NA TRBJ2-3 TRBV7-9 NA TGTGCCAGCAGCTTAGGAGTTGGGGCTCGAGATACGCAGTATTTT CASSLGVGARDTQYF
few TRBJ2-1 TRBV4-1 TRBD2 TGCGCCAGCAGCCAAGTTGGCGGGAGAAACCTTTACAATGAGCAGTTCTTC CASSQVGGRNLYNEQFF
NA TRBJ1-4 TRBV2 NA TGTGCCAGCAGTGAAGCGCTCGGGGGAGGGGAAAAACTGTTTTTT CASSEALGGGEKLFF
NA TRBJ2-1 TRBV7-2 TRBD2 TGTGCCAGCAGCCTGACCGCAGTGGCGGGGGGAAGTAATGAGCAGTTCTTC CASSLTAVAGGSNEQFF
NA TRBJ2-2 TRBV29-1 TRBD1 TGCAGCGTTGAGGGGGACAGGGAGACCGGGGAGCTGTTTTTT CSVEGDRETGELFF
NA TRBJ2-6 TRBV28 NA TGTGCCAGCGGGGGCCCCTTTACTGGGGCCAACGGCCTGACTTTC CASGGPFTGANGLTF
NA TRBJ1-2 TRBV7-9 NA TGTGCCAGCAGCTTCAATCCCGGGGAGGGCTACACCTTC CASSFNPGEGYTF
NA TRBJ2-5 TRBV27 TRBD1 TGTGCCAGCGGGACAGGGGCCGTAGCCTTGGAGACCCAGTACTTC CASGTGAVALETQYF
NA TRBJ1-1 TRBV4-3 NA TGCGCCAGCAGCCAAGTAGTCGGGGTATGGTACACTGAAGCTTTCTTT CASSQVVGVWYTEAFF
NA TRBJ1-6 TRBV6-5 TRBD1 TGTGCCAGCAGTTACTTGGGACAGGGAAATTCACCCCTCCACTTT CASSYLGQGNSPLHF
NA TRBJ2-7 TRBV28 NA TGTGCCAGCAGTCCCCAGGGCTACGAGCAGTACTTC CASSPQGYEQYF
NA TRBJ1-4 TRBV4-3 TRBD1 TGCGCCAGCAGCCAACGCAGGGGGCACTCGGAAAAACTGTTTTTT CASSQRRGHSEKLFF
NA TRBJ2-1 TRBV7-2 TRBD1 TGTGCCAGCAGCCTAAGATCGACAGGGTTTAGCTACAATGAGCAGTTCTTC CASSLRSTGFSYNEQFF
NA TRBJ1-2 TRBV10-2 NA TGCGCCAGCAGTGAGCCTGGGACACCTAACTATGGCTACACCTTC CASSEPGTPNYGYTF
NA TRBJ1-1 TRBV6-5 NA TGTGCCAGCAGGAGGGGGATCGGTAGCCCTGAAGCTTTCTTT CASRRGIGSPEAFF
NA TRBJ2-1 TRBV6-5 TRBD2 TGTGCCAACGGGACTAGCGGTGACAATGAGCAGTTCTTC CANGTSGDNEQFF
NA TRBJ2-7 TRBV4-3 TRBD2 TGCGCCAGCAGCCAGACTAGCGGGGGCGAGCAGTACTTC CASSQTSGGEQYF
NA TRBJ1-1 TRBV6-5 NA TGTGCCAGCAGTTACTTTTTGGCTGCCGGGTACGCTGAAGCTTTCTTT CASSYFLAAGYAEAFF
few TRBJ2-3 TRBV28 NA TGTGCCAGCAGTTGGGTCGGGGGCACAGATACGCAGTATTTT CASSWVGGTDTQYF
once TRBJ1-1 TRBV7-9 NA TGTGCCAGCAGCCGTGAGGGGACAGAAGCTTTCTTT CASSREGTEAFF
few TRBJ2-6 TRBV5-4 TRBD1 TGTGCCAGCAGCGGGAGGGACAGGGGGCCTGGGGCCAACGTCCTGACTTTC CASSGRDRGPGANVLTF
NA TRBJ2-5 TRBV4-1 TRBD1 TGCGCCAGCAGCCAAGATTGGACAGGGGGTAAAAAGACCCAGTACTTC CASSQDWTGGKKTQYF
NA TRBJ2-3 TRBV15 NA TGTGCCACCAGCAGACAGAGGTTCACAGATACGCAGTATTTT CATSRQRFTDTQYF
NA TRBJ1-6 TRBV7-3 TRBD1 TGTGCCAGCAGCGACCGGGACAGGGGTAGGGATTCACCCCTCCACTTT CASSDRDRGRDSPLHF
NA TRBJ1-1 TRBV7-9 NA TGTGCCAGCCTACACGACACCTCGAACACTGAAGCTTTCTTT CASLHDTSNTEAFF
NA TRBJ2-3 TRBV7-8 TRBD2 TGTGCCAGCAGCGTGACTAGCGGGGTCACAGATACGCAGTATTTT CASSVTSGVTDTQYF
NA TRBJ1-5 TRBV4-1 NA TGCGCCAGCAGCCAAGGGCCAGGTCGCAATCAGCCCCAGCATTTT CASSQGPGRNQPQHF
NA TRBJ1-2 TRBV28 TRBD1 TGTGCCAGCACTCTAGCCGCAGGGGGCAGCTATGGCTACACCTTC CASTLAAGGSYGYTF
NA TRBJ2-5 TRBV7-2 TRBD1 TGTGCCAGCAGCTTAGTCGGCGGCAGGGGGCAAGAGACCCAGTACTTC CASSLVGGRGQETQYF
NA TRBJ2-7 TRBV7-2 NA TGTGCCAGCAGCTTAAGACCAACGTTAGGGGCGAGTGGTTACGAGCAGTACTTC CASSLRPTLGASGYEQYF
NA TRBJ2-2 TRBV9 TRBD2 TGTGCCAGCAGCGCCTCGGGAGGACGGGGGAACACCGGGGAGCTGTTTTTT CASSASGGRGNTGELFF